This T cell receptor beta chain was found in a study of shared clonotypes between healthy human individuals. Overall study findings and caveats: There were few donors, and this limited the genetic and exposure-history diversity represented.

Positively selected for CCR7, the CD45RO-negative cells used as naive CD8 cells excluded terminally differentiated effector memory CD45RA+ cells. Assay runs were performed at deep level. Clones were sequenced by immunoSEQ multiplex PCR, and TCRdb holds only the in-frame ones, with some missing. The sample records roughly 550,000 clones, about 95% being singletons. Germline CDR1 is SGHRS and CDR2 is YFSETQ. The CDR3 is 15 amino acids. Trimming cost V 4 bases and J 1 base, with 14 bases left between them. This clone has only one observation. The antigen is not known. The specimen was naive CD8+ T cells sorted from blood. The chain links TRBV5-1 to TRBJ1-1, with D unresolved. This receptor was taken from a woman aged 25 to 39 in good health. CDR3 residues: CASSDTHRGNTEAFF. The DNA of the CDR3 is TGCGCCAGCAGCGACACTCACCGGGGGAACACTGAAGCTTTCTTT. Full variable domain (rest looked up from reference TRBV5-1 and TRBJ1-1): KAGVTQTPRYLIKTRGQQVTLSCSPISGHRSVSWYQQTPGQGLQFLFEYFSETQRNKGNFPGRFSGRQFSNSRSEMNVSTLELGDSALYLCASSDTHRGNTEAFFGQGTRLTVV.